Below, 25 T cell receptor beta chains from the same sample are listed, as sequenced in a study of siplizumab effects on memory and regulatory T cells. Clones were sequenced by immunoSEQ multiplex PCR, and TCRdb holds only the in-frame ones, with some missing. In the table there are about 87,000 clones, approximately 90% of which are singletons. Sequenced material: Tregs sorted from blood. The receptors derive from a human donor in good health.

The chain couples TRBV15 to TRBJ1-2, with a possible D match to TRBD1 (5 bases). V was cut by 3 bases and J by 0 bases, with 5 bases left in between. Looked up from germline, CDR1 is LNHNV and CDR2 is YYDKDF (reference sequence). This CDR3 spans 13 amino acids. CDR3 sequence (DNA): TGTGCCACCAGCAGGGACACTAACTATGGCTACACCTTC. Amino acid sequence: CATSRDTNYGYTF. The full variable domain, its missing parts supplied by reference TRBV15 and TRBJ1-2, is DAMVIQNPRYQVTQFGKPVTLSCSQTLNHNVMYWYQQKSSQAPKLLFHYYDKDFNNEADTPDNFQSRRPNTSFCFLDIRSPGLGDTAMYLCATSRDTNYGYTFGSGTRLTVV.

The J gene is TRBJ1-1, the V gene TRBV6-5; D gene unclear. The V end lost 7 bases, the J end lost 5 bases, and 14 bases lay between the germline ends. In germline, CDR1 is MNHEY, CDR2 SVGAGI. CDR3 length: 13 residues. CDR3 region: CASTTSWGTEAFF. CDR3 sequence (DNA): TGTGCCAGCACGACATCTTGGGGTACTGAAGCTTTCTTT.

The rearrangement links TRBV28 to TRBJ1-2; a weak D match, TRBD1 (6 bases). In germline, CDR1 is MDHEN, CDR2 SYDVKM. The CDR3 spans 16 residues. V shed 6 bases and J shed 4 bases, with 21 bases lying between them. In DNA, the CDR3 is TGTGCCAGCAGCTACAGGGTTTCTGGGTTGAGCTATGGCTACACCTTC. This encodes CASSYRVSGLSYGYTF.

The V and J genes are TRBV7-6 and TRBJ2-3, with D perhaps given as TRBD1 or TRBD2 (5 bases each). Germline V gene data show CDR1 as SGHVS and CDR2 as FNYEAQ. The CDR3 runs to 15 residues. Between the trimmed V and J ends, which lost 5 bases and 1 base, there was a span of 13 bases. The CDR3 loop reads CASSAGWGRTDTQYF. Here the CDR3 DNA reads TGTGCCAGCAGCGCTGGGTGGGGACGCACAGATACGCAGTATTTT.

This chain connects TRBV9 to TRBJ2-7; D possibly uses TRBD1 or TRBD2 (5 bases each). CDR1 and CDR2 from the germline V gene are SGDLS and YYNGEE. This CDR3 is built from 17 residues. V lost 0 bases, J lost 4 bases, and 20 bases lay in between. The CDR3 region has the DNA TGTGCCAGCAGCGTAGGAGGGGCGCAGGGAAGTGTGTACGAGCAGTACTTC. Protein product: CASSVGGAQGSVYEQYF. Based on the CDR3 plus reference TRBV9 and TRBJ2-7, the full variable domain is DSGVTQTPKHLITATGQRVTLRCSPRSGDLSVYWYQQSLDQGLQFLIQYYNGEERAKGNILERFSAQQFPDLHSELNLSSLELGDSALYFCASSVGGAQGSVYEQYFGPGTRLTVT.

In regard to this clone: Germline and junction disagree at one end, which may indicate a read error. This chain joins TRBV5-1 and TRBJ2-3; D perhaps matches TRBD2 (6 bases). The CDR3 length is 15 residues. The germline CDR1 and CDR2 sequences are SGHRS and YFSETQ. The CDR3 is CASRLGLTVTDTQYF. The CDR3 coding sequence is TGCGCCAGCAGGTTGGGACTTACAGTCACAGATACGCAGTATTTT.

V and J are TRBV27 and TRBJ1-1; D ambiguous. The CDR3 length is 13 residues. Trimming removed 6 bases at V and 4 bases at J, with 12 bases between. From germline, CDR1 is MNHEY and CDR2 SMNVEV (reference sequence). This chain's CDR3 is CASSPRWPTEAFF. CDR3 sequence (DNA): TGTGCCAGCAGCCCCCGTTGGCCCACTGAAGCTTTCTTT.

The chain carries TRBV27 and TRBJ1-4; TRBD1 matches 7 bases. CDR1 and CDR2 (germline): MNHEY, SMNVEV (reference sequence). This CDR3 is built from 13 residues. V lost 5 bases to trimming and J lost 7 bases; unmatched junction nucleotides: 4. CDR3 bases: TGTGCCAGCAGTCTCCGGACAGGTGAAAAACTGTTTTTT. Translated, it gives CASSLRTGEKLFF.

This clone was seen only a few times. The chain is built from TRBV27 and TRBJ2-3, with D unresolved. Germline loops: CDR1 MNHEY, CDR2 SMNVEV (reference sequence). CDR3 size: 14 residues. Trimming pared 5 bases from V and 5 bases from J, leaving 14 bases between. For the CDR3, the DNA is TGTGCCAGCAGTCCGGACCGTTCGGTAGATACGCAGTATTTT. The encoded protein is CASSPDRSVDTQYF.

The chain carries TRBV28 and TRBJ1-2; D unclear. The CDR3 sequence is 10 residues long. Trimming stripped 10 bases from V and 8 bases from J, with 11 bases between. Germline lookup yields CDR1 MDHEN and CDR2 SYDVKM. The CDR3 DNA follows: TGTGCCACCCTGCTAAGAGGCTACACCTTC. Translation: CATLLRGYTF.

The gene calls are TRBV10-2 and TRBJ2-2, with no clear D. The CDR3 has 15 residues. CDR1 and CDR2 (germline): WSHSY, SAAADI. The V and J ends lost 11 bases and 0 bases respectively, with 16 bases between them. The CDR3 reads CAVVSGPANTGELFF. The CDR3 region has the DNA TGCGCCGTCGTTAGTGGTCCGGCGAACACCGGGGAGCTGTTTTTT.

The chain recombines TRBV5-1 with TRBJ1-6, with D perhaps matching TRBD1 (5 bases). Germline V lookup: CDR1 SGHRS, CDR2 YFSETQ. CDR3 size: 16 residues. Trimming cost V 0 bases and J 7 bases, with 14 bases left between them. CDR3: CASSLGDGVLNSPLHF. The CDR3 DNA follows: TGCGCCAGCAGCTTGGGGGACGGTGTGTTGAATTCACCCCTCCACTTT.

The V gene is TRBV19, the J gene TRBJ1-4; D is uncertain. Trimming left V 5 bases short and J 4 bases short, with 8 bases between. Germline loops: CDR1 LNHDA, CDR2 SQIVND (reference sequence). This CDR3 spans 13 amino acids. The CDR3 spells CASSPTSNEKLFF. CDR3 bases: TGTGCCAGTAGTCCCACGAGTAATGAAAAACTGTTTTTT.

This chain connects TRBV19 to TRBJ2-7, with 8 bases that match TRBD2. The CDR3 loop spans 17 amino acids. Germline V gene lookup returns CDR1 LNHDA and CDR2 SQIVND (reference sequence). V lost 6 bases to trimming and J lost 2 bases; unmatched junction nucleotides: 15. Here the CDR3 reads CASSPRGAPGGAYEQYF. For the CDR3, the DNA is TGTGCCAGTAGCCCGCGGGGGGCGCCGGGAGGCGCCTACGAGCAGTACTTC.

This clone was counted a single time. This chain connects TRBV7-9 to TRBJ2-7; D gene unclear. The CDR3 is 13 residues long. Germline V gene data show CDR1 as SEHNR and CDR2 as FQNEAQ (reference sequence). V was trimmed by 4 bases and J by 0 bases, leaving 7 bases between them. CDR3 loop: CASSSRNSYEQYF. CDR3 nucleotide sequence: TGTGCCAGCAGCTCCAGAAACTCCTACGAGCAGTACTTC.

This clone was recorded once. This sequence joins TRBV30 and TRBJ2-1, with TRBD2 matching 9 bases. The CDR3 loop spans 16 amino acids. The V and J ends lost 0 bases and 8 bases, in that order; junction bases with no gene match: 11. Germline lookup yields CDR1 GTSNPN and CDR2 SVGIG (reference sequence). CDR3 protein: CAWSVPWAGGRDEQFF. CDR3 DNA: TGTGCCTGGAGTGTACCTTGGGCGGGGGGGCGAGATGAGCAGTTCTTC.

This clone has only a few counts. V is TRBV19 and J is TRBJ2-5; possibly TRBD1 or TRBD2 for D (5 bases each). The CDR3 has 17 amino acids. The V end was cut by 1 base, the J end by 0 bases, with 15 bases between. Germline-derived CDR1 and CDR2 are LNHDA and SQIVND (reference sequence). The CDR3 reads CASSIGLGTTYQETQYF. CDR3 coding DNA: TGTGCCAGTAGTATAGGACTGGGGACCACGTACCAAGAGACCCAGTACTTC.

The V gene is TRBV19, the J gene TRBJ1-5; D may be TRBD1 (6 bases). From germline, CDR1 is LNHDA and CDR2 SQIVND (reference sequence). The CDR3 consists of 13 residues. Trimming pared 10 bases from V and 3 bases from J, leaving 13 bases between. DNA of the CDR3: TGTGCCACCCAAGGACAGTTCAATCAGCCCCAGCATTTT. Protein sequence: CATQGQFNQPQHF.

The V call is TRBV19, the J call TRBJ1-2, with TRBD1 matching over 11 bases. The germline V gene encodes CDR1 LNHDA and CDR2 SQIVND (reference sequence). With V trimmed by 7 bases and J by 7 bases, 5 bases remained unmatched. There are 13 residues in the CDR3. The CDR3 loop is CASIGQGASGYTF. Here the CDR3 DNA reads TGTGCCAGTATCGGACAGGGGGCGAGTGGCTACACCTTC.

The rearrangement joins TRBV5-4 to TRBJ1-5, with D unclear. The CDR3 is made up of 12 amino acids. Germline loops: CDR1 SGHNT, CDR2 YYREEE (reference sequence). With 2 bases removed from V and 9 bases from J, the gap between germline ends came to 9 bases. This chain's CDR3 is CASSLGPTPQHF. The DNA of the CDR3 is TGTGCCAGCAGCTTAGGACCGACGCCCCAGCATTTT.

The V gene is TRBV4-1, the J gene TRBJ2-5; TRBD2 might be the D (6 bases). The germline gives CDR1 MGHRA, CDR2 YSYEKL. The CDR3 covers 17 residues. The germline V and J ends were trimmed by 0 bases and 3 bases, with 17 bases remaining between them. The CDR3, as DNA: TGCGCCAGCAGCCAAGATTCGAGGCGGGGAATTAAAGAGACCCAGTACTTC. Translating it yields CASSQDSRRGIKETQYF.

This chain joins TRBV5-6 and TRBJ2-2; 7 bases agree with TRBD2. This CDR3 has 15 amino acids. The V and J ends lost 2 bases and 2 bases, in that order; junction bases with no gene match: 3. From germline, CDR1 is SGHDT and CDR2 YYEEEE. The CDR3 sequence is CASSFLAANTGELFF. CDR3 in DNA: TGTGCCAGCAGCTTTCTAGCGGCTAACACCGGGGAGCTGTTTTTT.

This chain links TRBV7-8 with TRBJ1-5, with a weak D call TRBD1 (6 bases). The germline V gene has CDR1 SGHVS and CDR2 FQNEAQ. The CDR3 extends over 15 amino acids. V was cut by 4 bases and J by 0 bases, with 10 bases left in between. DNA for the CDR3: TGTGCCAGCAGCTCGGGGGGGCCTAGCAATCAGCCCCAGCATTTT. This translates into CASSSGGPSNQPQHF.

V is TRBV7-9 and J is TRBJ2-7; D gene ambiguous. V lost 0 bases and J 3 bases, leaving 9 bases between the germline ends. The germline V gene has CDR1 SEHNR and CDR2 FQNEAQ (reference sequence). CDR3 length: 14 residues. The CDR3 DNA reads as TGTGCCAGCAGCTTAGCGGGCGCGAACTACGAGCAGTACTTC. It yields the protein CASSLAGANYEQYF. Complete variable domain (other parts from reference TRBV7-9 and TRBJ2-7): DTGVSQNPRHKITKRGQNVTFRCDPISEHNRLYWYRQTLGQGPEFLTYFQNEAQLEKSRLLSDRFSAERPKGSFSTLEIQRTEQGDSAMYLCASSLAGANYEQYFGPGTRLTVT.

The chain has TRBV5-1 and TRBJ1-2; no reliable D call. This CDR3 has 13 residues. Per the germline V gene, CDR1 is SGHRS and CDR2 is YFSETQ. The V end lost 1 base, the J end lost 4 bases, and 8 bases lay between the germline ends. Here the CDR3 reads CASSLRESYGYTF. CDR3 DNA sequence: TGCGCCAGCAGCTTGAGGGAGAGCTATGGCTACACCTTC.